Each of the 18 T cell receptor beta chains below was sequenced from the same sample in a study of T cell responses to AZD1222 COVID-19 vaccine. Here immunoSEQ multiplex PCR was the method, and the copy in TCRdb shows in-frame clones only, minus some. The table includes some 99,000 clones, 87% detected once. The sample was peripheral blood, taken 28 days after the second AZD1222 dose. The source of these receptors is an adult who received the AZD1222 COVID-19 vaccine.

CDR3 in DNA: TGTGCCACCAGCAGAGATACGGGGGGGGCGAGGCAAGAGACCCAGTACTTC. Translation: CATSRDTGGARQETQYF. The gene calls are TRBV15 and TRBJ2-5; 8 nucleotides match TRBD2. The CDR3 sequence is 17 residues long. The junction had 8 bases not matched to a gene; V was cut back by 0 bases and J by 2 bases. Germline CDR1 and CDR2: LNHNV and YYDKDF (reference sequence).

The gene calls are TRBV3-1 (or the pseudogene TRBV3-2) and TRBJ1-2; no firm D call. Germline-derived CDR1 and CDR2 are LGHDT and YNNKEL (reference sequence). The V gene lost 4 bases and the J gene lost 6 bases, with 18 bases spanning the gap. This CDR3 is built from 15 residues. The CDR3 loop is CASSPTLKGANGYTF. The DNA for the CDR3 is TGTGCCAGCAGCCCTACTCTAAAGGGAGCAAATGGCTACACCTTC.

J is TRBJ1-5 and V is TRBV7-2, with D perhaps TRBD1 (6 bases). Deletions cut 0 bases from V and 3 bases from J, with 9 bases between. The V gene's germline CDR1 is SGHTA and CDR2 FQGNSA. CDR3 length equals 15 residues. The CDR3 DNA is TGTGCCAGCAGCTTAGCCGGGGGGCCCAATCAGCCCCAGCATTTT. It is translated as CASSLAGGPNQPQHF.

This rearrangement joins TRBV29-1 to TRBJ1-1; a possible D gene is TRBD1 (6 bases). Germline lookup yields CDR1 SQVTM and CDR2 ANQGSEA. The V and J ends lost 3 bases and 1 base respectively, with 15 bases between them. The CDR3 extends over 15 amino acids. The CDR3 sequence is CSVDLSWTENTEAFF. The CDR3 bases are TGCAGCGTTGACTTGTCTTGGACAGAGAACACTGAAGCTTTCTTT.

This sequence joins TRBV18 and TRBJ1-2; tentative D call: TRBD1 (6 bases). V was clipped by 3 bases and J by 7 bases, with 18 bases between them. CDR1 KGHSH and CDR2 LQKENI come from the germline V gene. CDR3 length: 15 amino acids. The CDR3 bases are TGTGCCAGCTCACCGAACAATGGACAGCCTGGTGGCTACACCTTC. Protein sequence: CASSPNNGQPGGYTF. Variable domain in full (rest from reference TRBV18 and TRBJ1-2): NAGVMQNPRHLVRRRGQEARLRCSPMKGHSHVYWYRQLPEEGLKFMVYLQKENIIDESGMPKERFSAEFPKEGPSILRIQQVVRGDSAAYFCASSPNNGQPGGYTFGSGTRLTVV.

The rearrangement joins TRBV6-5 to TRBJ2-2, with a possible D match to TRBD1 (6 bases). Between the trimmed V and J ends, which lost 7 bases and 1 base, there was a span of 10 bases. Germline V gives CDR1 MNHEY, CDR2 SVGAGI. CDR3 length: 14 residues. In DNA form, the CDR3 reads TGTGCCAGCAACGACAGGAGGAACACCGGGGAGCTGTTTTTT. Amino acids: CASNDRRNTGELFF.

This rearrangement joins TRBV30 to TRBJ2-1, with 8 bases identical to TRBD2. Germline CDR1 is GTSNPN and CDR2 is SVGIG (reference sequence). The CDR3 has 12 residues. J gave up 11 bases and V 4 bases, and 7 bases lay outside the gene matches. The CDR3 spells CAWTGGLPQQFF. The CDR3, as DNA: TGTGCCTGGACGGGGGGGCTCCCTCAGCAGTTCTTC.

The gene calls are TRBV4-1 and TRBJ1-2; 11 bases map to TRBD1. V was clipped by 1 base and J by 6 bases; unmatched bases: 4. CDR3 size: 15 residues. The germline V gene has CDR1 MGHRA and CDR2 YSYEKL. This CDR3 reads CASSQGGTGGDGYTF. CDR3 bases: TGCGCCAGCAGCCAAGGAGGGACAGGGGGGGATGGCTACACCTTC.

The chain couples TRBV27 to TRBJ1-2, with a weak D call TRBD1 (5 bases). Trimming cost V 3 bases and J 5 bases, with 13 bases left between them. This CDR3 region has 14 residues. Per the germline V gene, CDR1 is MNHEY and CDR2 is SMNVEV (reference sequence). The CDR3 here is CASSFGPGLYGYTF. The CDR3 DNA reads as TGTGCCAGCAGTTTTGGGCCAGGGTTGTATGGCTACACCTTC.

This clone was observed a single time. V usage is TRBV9 and J usage is TRBJ1-6; D is perhaps TRBD1 (6 bases). Germline V gene data show CDR1 as SGDLS and CDR2 as YYNGEE. Trimming pared 2 bases from V and 1 base from J, leaving 10 bases between. CDR3 size: 16 residues. The CDR3 DNA reads TGTGCCAGCAGCGTGGGGGGCGCGTCCTATAATTCACCCCTCCACTTT. Protein: CASSVGGASYNSPLHF.

This clone appeared once. This sequence joins TRBV28 and TRBJ2-1, with TRBD2 matching over 7 bases. J lost 1 base, V lost 0 bases, and 3 bases had no gene match. Germline CDR1 MDHEN, CDR2 SYDVKM. The CDR3 is 16 residues long. The CDR3 protein is CASSLWGGSSYNEQFF. The CDR3 DNA reads as TGTGCCAGCAGTTTATGGGGCGGGAGTTCCTACAATGAGCAGTTCTTC. Filled out from reference TRBV28 and TRBJ2-1, the complete variable domain reads DVKVTQSSRYLVKRTGEKVFLECVQDMDHENMFWYRQDPGLGLRLIYFSYDVKMKEKGDIPEGYSVSREKKERFSLILESASTNQTSMYLCASSLWGGSSYNEQFFGPGTRLTVL.

J is TRBJ2-2 and V is TRBV15, with 9 bases fitting TRBD2. Germline V gene data show CDR1 as LNHNV and CDR2 as YYDKDF (reference sequence). There are 14 residues in the CDR3. V trimming: 10 bases; J trimming: 1 base; junction bases outside the gene matches: 4. CDR3 DNA: TGTGCCATAAGAGCGGGGGGGAACACCGGGGAGCTGTTTTTT. Protein: CAIRAGGNTGELFF.

This rearrangement joins TRBV25-1 to TRBJ1-4; 7 bases are a match to TRBD1. The CDR3 sequence is 17 residues long. Per germline, CDR1 MGHDK and CDR2 SYGVNS. The junction had 8 bases not matched to a gene; V was cut back by 0 bases and J by 4 bases. In DNA form, the CDR3 reads TGTGCCAGCAGTGAATACAGGACAGGCATACATAATGAAAAACTGTTTTTT. It codes for CASSEYRTGIHNEKLFF.

The chain has TRBV13 and TRBJ1-4; TRBD1 agrees at 7 bases. V was pared by 5 bases and J by 2 bases, with 5 bases of the junction left unmatched. The germline V gene has CDR1 PRHDT and CDR2 FYEKMQ (reference sequence). The CDR3 is 15 amino acids. The DNA for the CDR3 is TGTGCCAGCAGCCCTCCGGGACAGACTAATGAAAAACTGTTTTTT. Its protein is CASSPPGQTNEKLFF.

The chain has TRBV5-1 and TRBJ2-7, with D possibly TRBD1 on 6 matching bases. The germline V and J ends were trimmed by 3 bases and 2 bases, with 9 bases remaining between them. The V gene's germline CDR1 is SGHRS and CDR2 YFSETQ. The CDR3 runs to 13 residues. The chain's CDR3 is CASSWNRAYEQYF. CDR3 nucleotide sequence: TGCGCCAGCAGCTGGAACAGGGCCTACGAGCAGTACTTC.

V gene TRBV7-2 combines with J gene TRBJ2-1; 9 bases are a match to TRBD1. The CDR3 extends over 14 amino acids. With 7 bases clipped from V and 7 bases from J, the junction kept 8 bases outside the gene matches. CDR1 and CDR2 from the germline V gene are SGHTA and FQGNSA. The CDR3 coding sequence is TGTGCCAGCACCCTCCGGGACAGGGTGAATGAGCAGTTCTTC. Translating gives CASTLRDRVNEQFF.

The rearrangement uses TRBV18 and TRBJ2-7; TRBD1 aligns across 8 bases. This CDR3 has 15 residues. V was clipped by 1 base and J by 7 bases; unmatched bases: 9. The germline V gene has CDR1 KGHSH and CDR2 LQKENI. CDR3 loop: CASSPLGQGAGEQYF. CDR3 nucleotides: TGTGCCAGCTCACCACTAGGGCAGGGGGCGGGAGAGCAGTACTTC.

The chain employs TRBV7-7 and TRBJ1-4, with D possibly TRBD1 on 5 matching bases. CDR1 is SSHAT, CDR2 FNYEAQ, per germline (reference sequence). Trimming took 1 base from V and 4 from J, leaving 13 bases between them. The CDR3 is made up of 16 amino acids. CDR3 DNA: TGTGCCAGCAGCTTAGGCCGGGACGGCATTAATGAAAAACTGTTTTTT. It codes for CASSLGRDGINEKLFF. Complete variable domain (other parts from reference TRBV7-7 and TRBJ1-4): GAGVSQSPRYKVTKRGQDVTLRCDPISSHATLYWYQQALGQGPEFLTYFNYEAQPDKSGLPSDRFSAERPEGSISTLTIQRTEQRDSAMYRCASSLGRDGINEKLFFGSGTQLSVL.